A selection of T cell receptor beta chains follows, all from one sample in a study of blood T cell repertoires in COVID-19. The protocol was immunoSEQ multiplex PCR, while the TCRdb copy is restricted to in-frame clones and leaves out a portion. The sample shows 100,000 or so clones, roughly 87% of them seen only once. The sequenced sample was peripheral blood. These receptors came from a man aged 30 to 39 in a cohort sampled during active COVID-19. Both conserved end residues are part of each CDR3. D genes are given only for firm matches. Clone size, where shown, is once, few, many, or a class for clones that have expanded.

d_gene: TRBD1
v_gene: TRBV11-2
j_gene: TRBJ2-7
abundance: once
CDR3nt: TGTGCCAGCAGCTCCGGGACAGGGGCCTACGAGCAGTACTTC
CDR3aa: CASSSGTGAYEQYF

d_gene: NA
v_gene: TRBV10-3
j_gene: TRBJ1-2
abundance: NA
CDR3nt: TGTGCCATCAGTGCTCTGGGACATACTAACTATGGCTACACCTTC
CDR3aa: CAISALGHTNYGYTF

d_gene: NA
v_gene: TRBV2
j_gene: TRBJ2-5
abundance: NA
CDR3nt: TGTGCCAGCAGTGGCGAGGAGACCCAGTACTTC
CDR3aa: CASSGEETQYF

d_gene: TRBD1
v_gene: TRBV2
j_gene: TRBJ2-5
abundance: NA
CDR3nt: TGTGCCAGCAAGCGTAACAGGGGAGAGACCCAGTACTTC
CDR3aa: CASKRNRGETQYF

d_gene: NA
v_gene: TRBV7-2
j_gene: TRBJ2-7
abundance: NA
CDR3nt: TGTGCCAGCAGCCCCCAGTTGAGTTTCACGGGCGAGCAGTACTTC
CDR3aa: CASSPQLSFTGEQYF

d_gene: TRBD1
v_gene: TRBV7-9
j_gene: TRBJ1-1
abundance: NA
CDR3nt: TGTGCCAGCAGCTTAGGGGACAGGGAAGCTTTCTTT
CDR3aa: CASSLGDREAFF

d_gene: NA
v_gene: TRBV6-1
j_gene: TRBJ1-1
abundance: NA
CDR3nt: TGTGCCAGCAGTGGACAACTGAACACTGAAGCTTTCTTT
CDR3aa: CASSGQLNTEAFF

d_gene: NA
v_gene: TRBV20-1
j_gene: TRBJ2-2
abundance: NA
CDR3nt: TGCAGTGCTAGTGGGGGGGGCCCCGGGGAGCTGTTTTTT
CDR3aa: CSASGGGPGELFF

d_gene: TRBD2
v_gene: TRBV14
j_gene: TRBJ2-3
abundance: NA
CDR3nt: TGTGCCAGCAGCCAAAGATCTCCGCGGGGGGGCACAGATACGCAGTATTTT
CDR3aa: CASSQRSPRGGTDTQYF

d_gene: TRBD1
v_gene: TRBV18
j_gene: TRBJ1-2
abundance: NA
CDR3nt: TGTGCCAGCTCATCACAATTAGTCACCGGGACAGGCAGTGGCTACACCTTC
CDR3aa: CASSSQLVTGTGSGYTF

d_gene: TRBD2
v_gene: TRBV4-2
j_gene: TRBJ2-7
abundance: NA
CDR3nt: TGTGCCAGCAGCGGACTAGCGGGTACGGGGGAGCAGTACTTC
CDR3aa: CASSGLAGTGEQYF

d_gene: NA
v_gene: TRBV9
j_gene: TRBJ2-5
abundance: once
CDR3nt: TGTGCCAGCGGAGGCGGGGTGGGGGAGACCCAGTACTTC
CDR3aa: CASGGGVGETQYF